The 32 T cell receptor delta chains given below trace back to one sample, sequenced in a study of gamma delta lymphoproliferative disorders and STAT genes. The receptor sequences were amplified from genomic DNA of peripheral blood mononuclear cells. TCRdb re-processed the multiplex PCR reads using CATT. The table has about 3,400 delta-chain clones, roughly 1.1% seen once. The sample taken for sequencing was blood. The receptors come from a human donor in good health.

A few counts support this clone. A far larger clone is one nucleotide away, so this likely arose from a read error. The same CDR3 can be traced to other DNA sequences in this sample. This CDR3 reads CACDGMGDTPTWDTRQMFF. For the CDR3, the DNA is TGTGCCTGTGACGGCATGGGGGATACCCCAACCTGGGACACCCGGCAGATGTTTTTC. The rearrangement uses TRDV2 and TRDJ3, with TRDD3 matching 10 bases. The CDR3 is 19 residues long. Per the germline V gene, CDR1 is GEAIGNYY and CDR2 is EKD.

A word on this clone: TCRdb pairs this DNA with a much larger clone's protein that differs at residue 13, likely a read error; the protein shown was translated from the DNA. The DNA of the CDR3 is TGTGCCTGTGAGCAACTGGGGGATACGACCGATAAACCCATCTTT. This sequence encodes CACEQLGDTTDKPIF. The genes are TRDV2 and TRDJ1, with 13 bases fitting TRDD3. This CDR3 is 15 amino acids long. CDR1 and CDR2 from the germline V gene are GEAIGNYY and EKD.

In regard to this clone: The likely explanation is a read error, given a far larger clone one base away. The sample contains more than one DNA sequence encoding this CDR3. The chain is built from TRDV2 and TRDJ1, with D maybe TRDD3 (5 bases). The CDR3 runs to 17 residues. Germline V gives CDR1 GEAIGNYY, CDR2 EKD. This chain's CDR3 is CACDTVEAQGGHDKLIF. The CDR3 DNA sequence: TGTGCCTGTGACACCGTAGAAGCCCAAGGGGGTCACGATAAGCTCATCTTT.

This clone was found a few times. This DNA's translation and the protein TCRdb lists, from a much larger clone, do not match at residue 3, likely due to a read error; the protein shown is translated from the DNA. The chain uses TRDV2 and TRDJ1, with D possibly TRDD3 on 5 matching bases. The CDR3 runs 20 residues. CDR1 and CDR2 (germline): GEAIGNYY, EKD. CDR3 nucleotide sequence: TGTGCCCGTGACACCCTTTCTGATAGGAGTACTGGAACCTACACCGATAAACTCATCTTT. It codes for CARDTLSDRSTGTYTDKLIF.

Points on this clone: Only one base separates this from a far larger clonotype, so it likely reflects a read error. Additional DNA sequences in this sample encode the identical CDR3. This sequence joins TRDV2 and TRDJ1; TRDD3 might be the D (6 bases). Germline values: CDR1 GEAIGNYY, CDR2 EKD. V lost 7 bases to trimming and J lost 2 bases, with 22 bases between them. The CDR3 contains 16 residues. The CDR3 region has the DNA TGTGCCTGCGACTTAGTGGGGATCAAGGGAACCGATAAACTCATCTTT. Translation gives CACDLVGIKGTDKLIF.

A few counts support this clone. The TCRdb protein, from a much larger clone, departs from this DNA's translation at residue 4, likely by read error; the protein shown derives from the DNA. The V gene is TRDV2, the J gene TRDJ3; 7 bases align to TRDD3. CDR1 and CDR2 from the germline V gene are GEAIGNYY and EKD. CDR3 length: 19 residues. The CDR3 DNA is TGTGCCTGTAACACCGTCGACGCTGGGGGCTCCTGGGACACCCGACAGATGTTTTTC. It encodes CACNTVDAGGSWDTRQMFF.

This clone turned up a few times. TCRdb pairs this DNA with a much larger clone's protein that differs at residue 5, likely a read error; the protein shown was translated from the DNA. This chain connects TRDV2 to TRDJ1; D gene ambiguous. CDR1 is GEAIGNYY and CDR2 is EKD in the germline V gene. The CDR3 runs to 18 residues. With 2 bases removed from V and 3 bases from J, the gap between germline ends came to 24 bases. The CDR3 is CACDILPGGQKVADKLIF. CDR3 sequence (DNA): TGTGCCTGTGACATCCTGCCGGGTGGGCAGAAAGTGGCCGATAAACTCATCTTT.

This clone turned up a few times. It is likely a read error: a sequence one base away is far more abundant. The sample carries other DNA sequences with the same CDR3. The genes are TRDV2 and TRDJ1; D call uncertain. The CDR3 contains 16 residues. The germline gives CDR1 GEAIGNYY, CDR2 EKD. Trimming removed 4 bases at V and 3 bases at J, with 20 bases between. The CDR3 reads CACDTLTNRPADKLIF. DNA for the CDR3: TGTGCCTGTGATACCCTAACCAACCGACCGGCCGATAAACTCATCTTT.

Turning to this clone: The TCRdb record carries a much larger clone's protein, which differs from this DNA's translation at residue 9; a read error is the likely cause, and the protein listed here is the DNA translation. This chain joins TRDV2 and TRDJ1, with TRDD3 identical over 10 bases. The CDR3 runs to 14 residues. V lost 3 bases and J lost 7; bases outside the gene matches: 7. Looked up from germline, CDR1 is GEAIGNYY and CDR2 is EKD. The CDR3 is CACDALGDIGKLIF. As DNA, the CDR3 is TGTGCCTGTGACGCCCTGGGGGATATTGGTAAACTCATCTTT.

The J gene is TRDJ1, while no V gene call was made; TRDD3, the table's D call, was not compared with the DNA. The CDR3 loop spans 21 amino acids. The CDR3 loop is CAYRSPAFLPYWGSRTDKLIF. The DNA for the CDR3 is TGTGCTTATAGGAGCCCGGCCTTCCTACCGTACTGGGGATCTCGTACCGATAAACTCATCTTT.

By proportion, this clone is medium-sized. The chain combines TRDV2 with TRDJ2; TRDD3 agrees at 10 bases. This CDR3 contains 20 residues. Germline V gene sequence: CDR1 GEAIGNYY, CDR2 EKD. The J segment lost 1 base and the V segment lost 0 bases, leaving 13 bases of the junction unmatched. The DNA of the CDR3 is TGTGCCTGTGACACCGGGAGGGGGGATACGCGGCGGCTTTTGACAGCACAACTCTTCTTT. Encoded protein: CACDTGRGDTRRLLTAQLFF.

This clone has just a few counts. For this DNA, TCRdb reports the protein of a much larger clone, which diverges at residue 16, most likely from a read error; the protein presented here is translated directly from the DNA. This sequence joins TRDV2 and TRDJ1, with TRDD3 matching over 13 bases. The V gene's germline CDR1 is GEAIGNYY and CDR2 EKD. There are 20 residues in the CDR3. This CDR3 is CACDTVADWGIRGVTAKLIF. CDR3 bases: TGTGCCTGTGACACCGTCGCCGACTGGGGGATACGCGGGGTCACCGCTAAACTCATCTTT.

This clone has more than one count but fewer than ten. With only one base between it and a far larger clone, this is likely a read error. Other DNA sequences in the sample encode the same CDR3. The CDR3 region has the DNA TGTGCCTGTGACACCGTAGGGGGATCCTATACCGATAAACTCATCTTT. Translating gives CACDTVGGSYTDKLIF. V gene TRDV2 combines with J gene TRDJ1; 7 positions agree with TRDD3. Germline assignment: CDR1 GEAIGNYY and CDR2 EKD. J gave up 2 bases and V 0 bases, and 8 bases lay outside the gene matches. The CDR3 length is 16 residues.

Notes on this clone: Distinct nucleotide sequences in the sample also encode this CDR3. CDR3 sequence reads: CACDTVGGGHVPRPPYTDKLIF. As DNA, the CDR3 is TGTGCCTGTGACACCGTCGGGGGGGGACACGTCCCCCGACCCCCGTACACCGATAAACTCATCTTT. V is TRDV2 and J is TRDJ1, with D tentatively TRDD3 (6 bases). V was shortened by 0 bases and J by 0 bases, with 31 bases between the two germline ends. This CDR3 contains 22 residues. CDR1 and CDR2 (germline): GEAIGNYY, EKD.

This clone appeared a few times. The chain combines TRDV3 with TRDJ1; the match to TRDD2 covers 9 bases. The length of the CDR3 is 15 residues. Germline CDR1 TVYSNPD, CDR2 GDNSRS (reference sequence). Unmatched junction bases numbered 21, after V lost 5 bases and J lost 11 bases. The CDR3 reads CAPVVGPPFLPWLIF. CDR3 in DNA: TGTGCCCCTGTTGTAGGGCCACCCTTCCTACCTTGGCTCATCTTT. The full variable domain, completed using reference TRDV3 and TRDJ1, is CDKVTQSSPDQTVASGSEVVLLCTYDTVYSNPDLFWYRIRPDYSFQFVFYGDNSRSEGADFTQGRFSVKHILTQKAFHLVISPVRTEDSATYYCAPVVGPPFLPWLIFGKGTRVTVEP.

This clone turned up a few times. TCRdb assigns this DNA the protein of a much larger clone, which departs from its translation at residue 11; this likely reflects a read error, and the protein shown comes from translating the DNA. The chain combines TRDV2 with TRDJ1, with 10 bases matching TRDD3. The V gene end was trimmed by 0 bases and the J gene end by 1 base; junction bases not matched to a gene: 16. The germline V gene has CDR1 GEAIGNYY and CDR2 EKD. This CDR3 has 20 amino acids. CDR3 nucleotides: TGTGCCTGTGACACCGTCGCCGACTGGGGGATGCGCGGGGTCACCGATAAACTCATCTTT. It codes for CACDTVADWGMRGVTDKLIF.

This clone has more than one count but fewer than ten. The protein recorded in TCRdb matches a much larger clone and deviates from this DNA's translation at residue 4, suggesting a read error; the protein here is obtained by translating the DNA. The rearrangement links TRDV2 to TRDJ1; 13 bases align to TRDD3. Losses at the gene ends were 5 bases for V and 3 bases for J; bases not matched to a gene: 17. Germline V lookup: CDR1 GEAIGNYY, CDR2 EKD. The CDR3 covers 19 residues. CDR3 residues: CACGTLLGDTRRGPDKLIF. The CDR3 DNA is TGTGCCTGTGGCACTTTACTGGGGGATACGCGAAGAGGACCCGATAAACTCATCTTT.

The gene calls are TRDV2 and TRDJ3, with TRDD3 identical over 12 bases. V trimming: 1 base; J trimming: 2 bases; junction bases outside the gene matches: 11. The CDR3 is 21 residues long. CDR1 is GEAIGNYY, CDR2 EKD, per germline. In nucleotides, the CDR3 is TGTGCCTGTGACACACCCCTGGGGGATACGCGGAGGCCCTGGGACACCCGACAGATGTTTTTC. Protein product: CACDTPLGDTRRPWDTRQMFF.

By sample fraction, this clone is large. The same CDR3 also results from other DNA sequences found in this sample. The J gene is TRDJ1, the V gene TRDV2; TRDD3 matches 7 bases. V was pared by 4 bases and J by 8 bases, with 15 bases of the junction left unmatched. Germline CDR1 is GEAIGNYY and CDR2 is EKD. The CDR3 consists of 15 residues. The CDR3 here is CACDDVGGINQKLIF. DNA of the CDR3: TGTGCCTGTGATGACGTTGGGGGGATCAACCAAAAACTCATCTTT.

This clone is labeled large. Other nucleotide sequences from this sample produce the same CDR3. V gene TRDV2 combines with J gene TRDJ1; 13 positions agree with TRDD3. The J segment lost 0 bases and the V segment lost 0 bases, leaving 21 bases of the junction unmatched. Germline loops: CDR1 GEAIGNYY, CDR2 EKD. The CDR3 is made up of 23 amino acids. The CDR3 is CACDTILGDTRGAGLGDTDKLIF. In DNA, the CDR3 is TGTGCCTGTGACACCATACTGGGGGATACGCGGGGCGCGGGTTTAGGTGACACCGATAAACTCATCTTT.

This clone has more than one count but fewer than ten. It differs at one base from a far larger clone, so likely a read error. Other DNA variants within this sample encode the same CDR3. The rearrangement uses TRDV2 and TRDJ3; tentatively, D is TRDD3 (6 bases). Trimming pared 1 base from V and 0 bases from J, leaving 21 bases between. The length of the CDR3 is 21 residues. Germline V gives CDR1 GEAIGNYY, CDR2 EKD. DNA for the CDR3: TGTGCCTGTGACACGTGGGGAGATACGCGGGAAAGCTCCTGGGACACCCGACAGATGTTTTTC. It translates to CACDTWGDTRESSWDTRQMFF.

In this sample, this clone turned up a few times. It differs at one base from a far larger clone, so likely a read error. At the DNA level, this CDR3 is encoded by other sequences in the same sample as well. J is TRDJ1 and V is TRDV2; TRDD3 agrees at 10 bases. Germline loops: CDR1 GEAIGNYY, CDR2 EKD. The CDR3 spans 15 residues. CDR3 sequence (DNA): TGTGCCTGTGACGGTCTGGGGGATAACACCGATAAACTTATCTTT. Its protein product is CACDGLGDNTDKLIF.

Only a few counts were recorded for this clone. TCRdb records a much larger clone's protein for this DNA, with a difference at residue 12 that likely arises from a read error; the protein given is the translation of the DNA. J is TRDJ1 and V is TRDV2, with 12 nucleotides matching TRDD3. The CDR3 runs to 17 residues. The V and J ends lost 3 bases and 4 bases, in that order; junction bases with no gene match: 11. In germline, CDR1 is GEAIGNYY, CDR2 EKD. The CDR3 region has the DNA TGTGCCTGTGACCCTCTTTTACTGGGGGATACAAGCGATAAACTCATCTTT. It yields the protein CACDPLLLGDTSDKLIF.

The J gene is TRDJ1, the V gene TRDV2; 7 nucleotides align to TRDD3. TCRdb does not report a J gene; here it was assigned by matching the DNA to germline references. The junction had 15 bases not matched to a gene; V was cut back by 0 bases and J by 0 bases. The length of the CDR3 is 19 residues. In germline, CDR1 is GEAIGNYY, CDR2 EKD. The CDR3 DNA is TGTGCCTGTGACACCGTCCGAGTTGGGGGACTTTTTGACACCGATAAACTCATCTTT. Translated, it gives CACDTVRVGGLFDTDKLIF.

In the case of this clone: TCRdb has a much larger clone's protein, which differs at residue 8 from the translation of this DNA, likely because of a read error; what is shown is the protein translated from the DNA. CDR3 residues: CACDTVGERADKLIF. CDR3 in DNA: TGTGCCTGTGACACCGTGGGGGAAAGGGCCGATAAACTCATCTTT. This chain links TRDV2 with TRDJ1; 7 bases line up with TRDD3. This CDR3 has 15 amino acids. V shed 0 bases and J 3 bases; nucleotides not matched to a gene: 6. From germline, CDR1 is GEAIGNYY and CDR2 EKD.

Regarding this clone: TCRdb's protein for this DNA is that of a much larger clone and differs from the translation at residue 3, likely a read error; the protein shown is the DNA translation. This rearrangement joins TRDV2 to TRDJ1; D gene uncertain. CDR1 and CDR2 (germline): GEAIGNYY, EKD. The CDR3 consists of 16 residues. CDR3 DNA: TGTGCCTATGACCCCATAATCGCGGGAGACACCGATAAACTCATCTTT. Amino acid sequence: CAYDPIIAGDTDKLIF.

A few counts support this clone. A far larger clone differs by one base, so this is likely a read error. This sample includes further DNA sequences coding for the same CDR3. The CDR3 coding sequence is TGTGCCTGTGACAATCTTGGGGGGATCAAGAGCACCGATAAACTCATCTTT. Encoded protein: CACDNLGGIKSTDKLIF. V usage is TRDV2 and J usage is TRDJ1; 7 bases map to TRDD3. The germline CDR1 and CDR2 sequences are GEAIGNYY and EKD. The CDR3 sequence is 17 residues long. Trimming removed 2 bases from V and 1 base from J; junction bases left unmatched: 12.

This clone was seen more than once but under ten times. Only one base separates this from a far larger clonotype, so it likely reflects a read error. The identical CDR3 is also encoded by other nucleotide sequences in the sample. V usage is TRDV2 and J usage is TRDJ3; 10 bases fit TRDD3. This CDR3 region has 19 residues. Germline CDR1 and CDR2: GEAIGNYY and EKD. The CDR3 region is CACDTAWGDTGWDTRQMFF. In DNA form, the CDR3 reads TGTGCCTGTGACACCGCTTGGGGGGATACGGGCTGGGACACCCGACAGATGTTTTTT.

This clone was counted a few times. TCRdb's protein, taken from a much larger clone, differs from this DNA's translation at residue 6, likely owing to a read error; the protein displayed comes from the DNA. The gene calls are TRDV2 and TRDJ1, with a possible D match to TRDD3 (6 bases). The V gene lost 0 bases and the J gene lost 0 bases, with 25 bases spanning the gap. Looked up from germline, CDR1 is GEAIGNYY and CDR2 is EKD. The CDR3 is made up of 20 amino acids. The CDR3 region has the DNA TGTGCCTGTGACACCGCGGGAATGAACGCTGGGGTTCCGTACACCGATAAACTCATCTTT. This gives the protein CACDTAGMNAGVPYTDKLIF.

In its sample, this clone was seen a few times. The TCRdb record carries a much larger clone's protein, which differs from this DNA's translation at residue 15; a read error is the likely cause, and the protein listed here is the DNA translation. This chain connects TRDV2 to TRDJ1; D gene uncertain. The CDR3 has 18 amino acids. Germline V gene data show CDR1 as GEAIGNYY and CDR2 as EKD. CDR3 in DNA: TGTGCCTGTGACACCCTGCCGGGTGGGCAGAAAGTGGCCGATATACTCATCTTT. Encoded protein: CACDTLPGGQKVADILIF.

This clone was observed a handful of times. With a far larger clone one base away, a read error is the likely cause. Other DNA sequences in this sample translate to the same CDR3. V is TRDV1 and J is TRDJ1; TRDD3 matches 9 bases. The CDR3 has 18 residues. Per the germline V gene, CDR1 is TSWWSYY and CDR2 is QGS. CDR3 amino acids: CALQFLYLTGGDTDKLIF. The CDR3 coding sequence is TGCGCTCTCCAATTCCTATACCTTACTGGGGGAGACACCGATAAACTCATCTTT.

This clone was detected a few times. TCRdb has a much larger clone's protein, which differs at residue 17 from the translation of this DNA, likely because of a read error; what is shown is the protein translated from the DNA. CDR3 nucleotides: TGTGCCTGTGACACCATACTGGGGGATACCTCATTCGACACCGATAAACCCATCTTT. Translating it yields CACDTILGDTSFDTDKPIF. J is TRDJ1 and V is TRDV2; 12 nucleotides align to TRDD3. Per germline, CDR1 GEAIGNYY and CDR2 EKD. CDR3 size: 19 residues.